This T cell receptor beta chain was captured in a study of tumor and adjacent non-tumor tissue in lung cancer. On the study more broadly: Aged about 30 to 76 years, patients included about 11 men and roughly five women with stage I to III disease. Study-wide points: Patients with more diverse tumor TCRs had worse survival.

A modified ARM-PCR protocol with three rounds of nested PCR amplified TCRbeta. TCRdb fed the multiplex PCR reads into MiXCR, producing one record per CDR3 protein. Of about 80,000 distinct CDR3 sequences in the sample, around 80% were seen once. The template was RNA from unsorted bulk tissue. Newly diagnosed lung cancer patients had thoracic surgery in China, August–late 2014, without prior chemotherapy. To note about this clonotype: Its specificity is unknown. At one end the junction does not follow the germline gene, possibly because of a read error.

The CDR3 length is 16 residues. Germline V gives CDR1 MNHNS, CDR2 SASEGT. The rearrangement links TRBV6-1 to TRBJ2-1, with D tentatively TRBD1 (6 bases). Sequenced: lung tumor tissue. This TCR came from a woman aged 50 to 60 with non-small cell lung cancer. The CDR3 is CTSKSPTGSFVDEQFF. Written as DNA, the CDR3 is TGTACCAGCAAGAGCCCAACAGGGTCCTTTGTGGATGAGCAATTCTTC.